The 30 T cell receptor beta chains below all came from one sample that was sequenced in a study of identical twins. TCRdb processed the 5' RACE reads anew with MiXCR; each CDR3 protein has one entry. The data contain 400,000 to 500,000 distinct CDR3 sequences, roughly an eighth of them singletons. This sample also belongs to another study, concerning yellow fever vaccine responses in identical twins.

Sequencing was carried out using CD4+ T cells sorted from blood. These TCRs come from a woman aged 18-29 years in good health.

This clonotype was counted between two and nine times. The V gene is TRBV3-1, the J gene TRBJ2-7; possible D gene TRBD2, 5 bases. Deletions cut 4 bases from V and 6 bases from J, with 28 bases between. Germline CDR1 reads LGHDT; CDR2 reads YNNKEL (reference sequence). The CDR3 runs 18 residues. The CDR3 loop reads CASSLSDFGGPYPSEQYF. The CDR3 DNA reads as TGTGCCAGCAGCCTATCAGACTTTGGAGGACCTTACCCCTCCGAGCAGTACTTC.

There are many counts of this clonotype. This rearrangement joins TRBV6-1 to TRBJ2-7; 10 bases align to TRBD2. Germline CDR1 and CDR2: MNHNS and SASEGT. Germline trimming cut 3 bases from V and 2 bases from J; bases unmatched to any gene: 13. The CDR3 runs 18 residues. In nucleotides, the CDR3 is TGTGCCAGCAGTGAGATATTACGCGGGCTAGCGGGGGCCTACGAGCAGTACTTC. It yields the protein CASSEILRGLAGAYEQYF.

This clonotype was found a few times. V gene TRBV5-1 combines with J gene TRBJ2-7, with D hard to call. V was cut by 4 bases and J by 0 bases, with 11 bases left in between. The CDR3 runs 14 residues. Germline V gene lookup returns CDR1 SGHRS and CDR2 YFSETQ. CDR3 loop: CASSLYRYSYEQYF. CDR3 nucleotides: TGCGCCAGCAGCCTCTACAGATACTCCTACGAGCAGTACTTC.

This chain links TRBV10-2 with TRBJ2-7; no reliable D call. V was shortened by 8 bases and J by 7 bases, with 18 bases between the two germline ends. Germline values: CDR1 WSHSY, CDR2 SAAADI. The length of the CDR3 is 13 residues. CDR3 coding DNA: TGCGCCAGCGCCGAACAGATGTTGGGGGAGCAGTACTTC. It is translated as CASAEQMLGEQYF.

This clonotype was detected a few times. The chain combines TRBV20-1 with TRBJ2-1, with 10 bases lining up with TRBD2. Per the germline V gene, CDR1 is DFQATT and CDR2 is SNEGSKA (reference sequence). The CDR3 extends over 14 amino acids. Trimming removed 2 bases from V and 4 bases from J; junction bases left unmatched: 2. The CDR3 spells CSARLSGGYNEQFF. In DNA form, the CDR3 reads TGCAGTGCTAGACTTAGCGGGGGGTACAATGAGCAGTTCTTC.

This clonotype has ten or more counts. V and J are TRBV6-5 and TRBJ2-5; D remains unclear. The CDR3 length is 12 residues. The germline V gene encodes CDR1 MNHEY and CDR2 SVGAGI. V gave up 6 bases and J gave up 5 bases, with 10 bases separating them. The CDR3 loop reads CASSPGRETQYF. CDR3 DNA: TGTGCCAGCAGCCCCGGACGGGAGACCCAGTACTTC.

This clonotype was counted between two and nine times. V gene TRBV24-1 combines with J gene TRBJ2-5; the D gene is possibly TRBD1 (5 bases). V lost 5 bases, J lost 4 bases, and 10 bases lay in between. The CDR3 loop spans 13 amino acids. Germline V gene lookup returns CDR1 KGHDR and CDR2 SFDVKD. This CDR3 reads CATSVEGVETQYF. CDR3 in DNA: TGTGCCACCAGTGTTGAAGGGGTAGAGACCCAGTACTTC.

This rearrangement joins TRBV7-9 to TRBJ2-3; D possibly corresponds to TRBD2 (6 bases). Trimming left V 2 bases short and J 2 bases short, with 17 bases between. The CDR3 loop spans 17 amino acids. Germline V CDR1 and CDR2: SEHNR, FQNEAQ (reference sequence). The CDR3 nucleotides read TGTGCCAGCAGCTTACTACCAGCGGGCGTCCTCACAGATACGCAGTATTTT. The encoded protein is CASSLLPAGVLTDTQYF.

This clonotype is a singleton in its sample. The V call is TRBV7-8, the J call TRBJ2-3, with 7 nucleotides matching TRBD1. The CDR3 runs to 16 residues. V was pared by 3 bases and J by 0 bases, with 6 bases of the junction left unmatched. CDR1 is SGHVS and CDR2 is FQNEAQ in the germline V gene. CDR3 bases: TGTGCCAGCAGCTTGCCCGTGACAGGGAGCACAGATACGCAGTATTTT. It codes for CASSLPVTGSTDTQYF.

The genes are TRBV5-4 and TRBJ2-7; maybe TRBD1 (7 bases). Trimming took off 5 bases at V and 5 bases at J, with 14 bases between the two ends. Germline V gene data show CDR1 as SGHNT and CDR2 as YYREEE (reference sequence). The CDR3 runs to 13 residues. CDR3 sequence: CASREGAQNEQYF. The CDR3 DNA reads as TGTGCCAGCAGGGAGGGGGCGCAAAACGAGCAGTACTTC.

This sequence joins TRBV20-1 and TRBJ1-2; TRBD1 matches 9 bases. Germline V lookup: CDR1 DFQATT, CDR2 SNEGSKA (reference sequence). The CDR3 contains 13 residues. J was trimmed by 0 bases and V by 5 bases; bases with no gene match: 1. CDR3 bases: TGCAGTGCTGGACAGGGGTCTAACTATGGCTACACCTTC. Residues: CSAGQGSNYGYTF.

The chain uses TRBV7-2 and TRBJ2-7, with 7 bases matching TRBD2. The V segment lost 2 bases and the J segment 2 bases; nucleotides outside the gene matches: 6. Germline lookup yields CDR1 SGHTA and CDR2 FQGNSA. The length of the CDR3 is 15 residues. Here the CDR3 reads CASSLIGRPTYEQYF. Written as DNA, the CDR3 is TGTGCCAGCAGCTTAATCGGGAGGCCGACCTACGAGCAGTACTTC.

This clonotype was seen only a few times. J is TRBJ2-1 and V is TRBV20-1; no definite D call. Trimming pared 7 bases from V and 6 bases from J, leaving 7 bases between. The CDR3 spans 10 residues. Germline V gene sequence: CDR1 DFQATT, CDR2 SNEGSKA (reference sequence). CDR3 DNA sequence: TGCAGTGTAGACGCCAATGAGCAGTTCTTC. This codes for CSVDANEQFF.

This clonotype was seen at least ten times. The chain recombines TRBV29-1 with TRBJ2-7, with D possibly matching TRBD2 (6 bases). The CDR3 spans 12 residues. Trimming left V 4 bases short and J 3 bases short, with 10 bases between. CDR1 is SQVTM, CDR2 ANQGSEA, per germline. CDR3 nucleotides: TGCAGCGTTGTCTGGGGGGTCTACGAGCAGTACTTC. It yields the protein CSVVWGVYEQYF.

Remarks on this clonotype: The CDR3 carries no conserved terminal phenylalanine or tryptophan, so it likely arises from a read error. The V call is TRBV5-1, the J call TRBJ1-5; D is unclear. Trimming removed 3 bases at V and 7 bases at J, with 11 bases between. Germline CDR1 reads SGHRS; CDR2 reads YFSETQ. The CDR3 runs to 13 residues. CDR3 sequence (DNA): TGCGCCAGCAGCTATTCGGCGGGGCAGCCCCAGCATTAT. It is translated as CASSYSAGQPQHY.

This clonotype was seen a few times. The rearrangement links TRBV9 to TRBJ2-3; no definite D call. The CDR3 totals 15 residues. CDR1 is SGDLS and CDR2 is YYNGEE in the germline V gene. The V and J ends lost 0 bases and 2 bases respectively, with 10 bases between them. Here the CDR3 reads CASSVVGEATDTQYF. The CDR3 nucleotides are TGTGCCAGCAGCGTAGTAGGTGAGGCCACAGATACGCAGTATTTT. Based on the CDR3 plus reference TRBV9 and TRBJ2-3, the full variable domain is DSGVTQTPKHLITATGQRVTLRCSPRSGDLSVYWYQQSLDQGLQFLIQYYNGEERAKGNILERFSAQQFPDLHSELNLSSLELGDSALYFCASSVVGEATDTQYFGPGTRLTVL.

V gene TRBV7-2 combines with J gene TRBJ1-5; no definite D call. From germline, CDR1 is SGHTA and CDR2 FQGNSA. The germline V and J ends were trimmed by 5 bases and 0 bases, with 17 bases remaining between them. The CDR3 has 17 amino acids. The CDR3 region has the DNA TGTGCCAGCAGCCCCACCGCTATGAGGAATAGCAATCAGCCCCAGCATTTT. Its translation: CASSPTAMRNSNQPQHF.

This clonotype came up once. The junction departs from germline at one end; a sequencing error may be responsible. This chain uses TRBV20-1 with TRBJ2-2, with 9 bases matching TRBD2. Germline CDR1 DFQATT, CDR2 SNEGSKA (reference sequence). The CDR3 length is 16 residues. The CDR3 protein is CCARDLGTSLSGELFF. Here the CDR3 DNA reads TGCTGTGCTAGAGATCTCGGGACTAGCCTGAGCGGGGAGCTGTTTTTT.

The rearrangement joins TRBV18 to TRBJ1-2; no firm D call. Germline values: CDR1 KGHSH, CDR2 LQKENI. The CDR3 totals 11 residues. Between the trimmed V and J ends, which lost 4 bases and 8 bases, there was a span of 8 bases. For the CDR3, the DNA is TGTGCCAGCTCACTACTGGAGGGCTACACCTTC. It specifies CASSLLEGYTF.

The V gene is TRBV27, the J gene TRBJ2-2; 10 nucleotides line up with TRBD1. There are 18 residues in the CDR3. Germline values: CDR1 MNHEY, CDR2 SMNVEV (reference sequence). V trimming: 6 bases; J trimming: 6 bases; junction bases outside the gene matches: 16. The CDR3 sequence: CASSKRVRDRGPPGELFF. The CDR3 region has the DNA TGTGCCAGCAGCAAGAGGGTCCGGGACAGGGGCCCACCCGGGGAGCTGTTTTTT.

This clonotype was recorded many times. The gene calls are TRBV10-3 and TRBJ2-5; D might be TRBD1 (6 bases). This CDR3 has 13 amino acids. Germline loops: CDR1 ENHRY, CDR2 SYGVKD. V lost 10 bases and J lost 2, with 14 bases in between. CDR3 amino acids: CATRDTKQETQYF. The CDR3 DNA reads TGTGCCACCCGGGACACGAAACAAGAGACCCAGTACTTC.

This rearrangement joins TRBV7-6 to TRBJ1-1; D might be TRBD1 (6 bases). The CDR3 spans 13 residues. The V gene lost 5 bases and the J gene lost 7 bases, with 14 bases spanning the gap. Germline V CDR1 and CDR2: SGHVS, FNYEAQ. The CDR3 region has the DNA TGTGCCAGCAGCCGGACAGAAGCGTTTGAAGCTTTCTTT. It is translated as CASSRTEAFEAFF.

This clonotype was detected ten times or more. The chain carries TRBV5-6 and TRBJ2-3, with no clear D. The V end was cut by 3 bases, the J end by 1 base, with 6 bases between. This CDR3 has 13 amino acids. Looked up from germline, CDR1 is SGHDT and CDR2 is YYEEEE. CDR3 sequence (DNA): TGTGCCAGCAGCTACAGCCGCACAGATACGCAGTATTTT. This codes for CASSYSRTDTQYF.

Only a few counts were recorded for this clonotype. V is TRBV4-2 and J is TRBJ2-2; D is tentatively TRBD1 or TRBD2 (5 bases each). Germline V gene data show CDR1 as LGHNA and CDR2 as YNFKEQ. V was shortened by 5 bases and J by 8 bases, with 21 bases between the two germline ends. The CDR3 runs 16 residues. This chain's CDR3 is CASSGRGTPAAGELFF. The DNA for the CDR3 is TGTGCCAGCAGCGGCCGTGGGACCCCGGCCGCGGGGGAGCTGTTTTTT.

A few counts support this clonotype. The gene calls are TRBV15 and TRBJ2-1; 10 nucleotides align to TRBD2. The J segment lost 4 bases and the V segment lost 3 bases, leaving 9 bases of the junction unmatched. The germline gives CDR1 LNHNV, CDR2 YYDKDF (reference sequence). The length of the CDR3 is 17 residues. The CDR3 region has the DNA TGTGCCACCAGCAGTGACGCGACTAGCGGGTTATACAATGAGCAGTTCTTC. It specifies CATSSDATSGLYNEQFF.

This clonotype was observed a few times. The J gene is TRBJ1-2, the V gene TRBV10-3; D unclear. CDR1 is ENHRY and CDR2 is SYGVKD in the germline V gene. This CDR3 is 12 amino acids long. V lost 0 bases to trimming and J lost 7 bases, with 6 bases between them. As DNA, the CDR3 is TGTGCCATCAGTGAGTCGACGGGTGGCTACACCTTC. This translates into CAISESTGGYTF.

J is TRBJ2-3 and V is TRBV6-5; no firm D call. Trimming shortened V by 2 bases and J by 0 bases, and 6 bases separated the two germline ends. Germline loops: CDR1 MNHEY, CDR2 SVGAGI. CDR3 length: 14 amino acids. CDR3 nucleotides: TGTGCCAGCAGTTACAGAACGAGCACAGATACGCAGTATTTT. Amino acids: CASSYRTSTDTQYF.

This clonotype was seen at least ten times. V gene TRBV12-3 or TRBV12-4 combines with J gene TRBJ2-3; 7 bases map to TRBD1. The CDR3 is 15 amino acids. The V and J ends lost 1 base and 3 bases, in that order; junction bases with no gene match: 4. The CDR3 is CASSLVKGATDTQYF. The CDR3 DNA reads TGTGCCAGCAGTTTAGTAAAGGGGGCTACAGATACGCAGTATTTT.

The V gene is TRBV28, the J gene TRBJ1-1, with 9 bases that match TRBD1. J was trimmed by 11 bases and V by 3 bases; bases with no gene match: 4. Per germline, CDR1 MDHEN and CDR2 SYDVKM. The CDR3 sequence is 12 residues long. The CDR3 here is CASSLGTGSAFF. DNA of the CDR3: TGTGCCAGCAGTTTGGGGACAGGGAGCGCTTTCTTT.

This clonotype was found once. Mismatch with germline at one junction end may stem from a read error. J is TRBJ1-5 and V is TRBV4-1; D call uncertain. Germline V gene sequence: CDR1 MGHRA, CDR2 YSYEKL. CDR3 length: 13 amino acids. The CDR3 spells CASGPGLNQPQHF. The CDR3 bases are TGTGCCAGCGGCCCCGGGCTCAATCAGCCCCAGCATTTT.